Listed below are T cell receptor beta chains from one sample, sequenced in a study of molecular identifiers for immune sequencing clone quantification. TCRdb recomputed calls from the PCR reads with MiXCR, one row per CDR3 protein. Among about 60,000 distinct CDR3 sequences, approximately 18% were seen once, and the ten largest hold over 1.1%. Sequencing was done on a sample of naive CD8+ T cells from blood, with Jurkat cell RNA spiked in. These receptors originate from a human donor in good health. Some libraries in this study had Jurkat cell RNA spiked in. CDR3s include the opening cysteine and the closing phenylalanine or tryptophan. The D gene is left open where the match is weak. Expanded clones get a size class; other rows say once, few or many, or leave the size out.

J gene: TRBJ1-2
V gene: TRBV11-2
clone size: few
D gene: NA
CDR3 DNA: TGTGCCATCAGACGGGGGGGTGGCTACACCTTC
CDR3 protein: CAIRRGGGYTF

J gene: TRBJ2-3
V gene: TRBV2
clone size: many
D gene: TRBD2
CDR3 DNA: TGTGCCAGCGCTAGACTAGCGGGAGCGGCGGATACGCAGTATTTT
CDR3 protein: CASARLAGAADTQYF

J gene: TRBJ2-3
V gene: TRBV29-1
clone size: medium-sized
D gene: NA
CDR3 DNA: TGCAGCGTTGAAGATTCGAGGCGAAGCACAGATACGCAGTATTTT
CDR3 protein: CSVEDSRRSTDTQYF

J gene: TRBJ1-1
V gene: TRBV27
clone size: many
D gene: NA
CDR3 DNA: TGTGCCAGCAGTTTTTATCGGGACCCCCGTGGCAGGGCGAACACTGAAGCTTTCTTT
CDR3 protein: CASSFYRDPRGRANTEAFF

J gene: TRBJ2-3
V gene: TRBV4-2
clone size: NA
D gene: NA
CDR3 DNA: TGTGCCAGCAGCCAAGTGGACTCCTACACGACAGATACGCAGTATTTT
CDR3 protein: CASSQVDSYTTDTQYF

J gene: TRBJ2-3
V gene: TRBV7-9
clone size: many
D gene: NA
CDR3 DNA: TGTGCAAGCACGGTCTTCCTGGATACGCAGTATTTT
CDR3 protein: CASTVFLDTQYF

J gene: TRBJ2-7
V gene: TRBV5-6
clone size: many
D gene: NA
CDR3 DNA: TGTGCCAGCAGCTACTTTTACAGGGACCTCCTCCACGAGCAGTACTTC
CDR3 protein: CASSYFYRDLLHEQYF

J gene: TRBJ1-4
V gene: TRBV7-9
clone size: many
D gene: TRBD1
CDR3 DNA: TGTGCCAGCAGCTCTACCGACAGGGTTGAACTGTTTTTT
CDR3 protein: CASSSTDRVELFF

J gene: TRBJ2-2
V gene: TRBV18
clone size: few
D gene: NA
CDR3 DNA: TGTGCCAGCTCACCTCCCTTCGGTAGCGCGGCGAACACCGGGGAGCTGTTTTTT
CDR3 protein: CASSPPFGSAANTGELFF

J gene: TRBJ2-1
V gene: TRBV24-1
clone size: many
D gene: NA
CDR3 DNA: TGTGCCACCAGCAGCCAATTGGGCCTCGAAGACAATGAGCAGTTCTTC
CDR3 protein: CATSSQLGLEDNEQFF

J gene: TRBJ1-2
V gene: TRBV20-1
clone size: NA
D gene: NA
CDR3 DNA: TGCAGTGCTAGATCTCCTCGACAGTCCTCAGGCGGCTACACCTTC
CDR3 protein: CSARSPRQSSGGYTF

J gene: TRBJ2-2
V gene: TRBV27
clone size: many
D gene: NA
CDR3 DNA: TGTGCCAGCAGTTTTCGGGGTAGCCGCTTGGGCGGGGAGCTGTTTTTT
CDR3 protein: CASSFRGSRLGGELFF

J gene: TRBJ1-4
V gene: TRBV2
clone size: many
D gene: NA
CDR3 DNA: TGTGCCAGCACGGGAGGGACTAATGAAAAACTGTTTTTT
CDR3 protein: CASTGGTNEKLFF

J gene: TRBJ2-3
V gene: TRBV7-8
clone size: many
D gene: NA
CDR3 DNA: TGTGCCAGCAGCTCTGGGCGGGCTAGTAATCAAGATACGCAGTATTTT
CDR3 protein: CASSSGRASNQDTQYF

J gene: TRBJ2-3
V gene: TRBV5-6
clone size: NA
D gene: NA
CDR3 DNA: TGTGCCAGCAGCTGGGCTGAGGGGGTCGACACAGATACGCAGTATTTT
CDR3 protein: CASSWAEGVDTDTQYF

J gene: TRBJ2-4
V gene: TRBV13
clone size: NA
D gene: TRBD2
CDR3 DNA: TGTGCCAGCGGCTCCGGAGGGGGACTAGCTAAGAAAAACATTCAGTACTTC
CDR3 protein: CASGSGGGLAKKNIQYF

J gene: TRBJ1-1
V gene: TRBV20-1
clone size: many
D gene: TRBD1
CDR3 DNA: TGCAGTGCTAGAGGGATATGGGACAGGGGGGAGATGAACACTGAAGCTTTCTTT
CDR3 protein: CSARGIWDRGEMNTEAFF

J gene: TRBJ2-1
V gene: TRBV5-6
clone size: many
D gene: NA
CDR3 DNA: TGTGCCAGCAGCTTGGTAATCGCGGACACCTACAATGAGCAGTTCTTC
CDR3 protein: CASSLVIADTYNEQFF

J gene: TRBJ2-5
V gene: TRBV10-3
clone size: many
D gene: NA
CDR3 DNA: TGTGCCCCGATCCGTCTCCACGGGGAAGAGACCCAGTACTTC
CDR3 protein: CAPIRLHGEETQYF

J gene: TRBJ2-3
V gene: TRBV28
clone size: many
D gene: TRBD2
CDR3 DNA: TGTGCCAGCAAACCCGTAGCGGGAGAAGGTATCACAGATACGCAGTATTTT
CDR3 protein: CASKPVAGEGITDTQYF

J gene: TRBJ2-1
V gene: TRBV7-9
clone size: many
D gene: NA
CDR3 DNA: TGTGCCAGCACCAAGAGGGGGGTAGCGGCAAACTCCTACAATGAGCAGTTCTTC
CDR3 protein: CASTKRGVAANSYNEQFF

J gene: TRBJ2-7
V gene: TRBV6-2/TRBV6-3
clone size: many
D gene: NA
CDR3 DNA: TGTGCCAGCAGCCTCACCCATCCCTACGAGCAGTACTTC
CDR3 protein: CASSLTHPYEQYF

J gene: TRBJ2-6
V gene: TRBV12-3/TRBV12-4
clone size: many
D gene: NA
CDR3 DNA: TGTGCCAGCAGACCTCCTCAACCTGGGGCCAACGTCCTGACTTTC
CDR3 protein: CASRPPQPGANVLTF

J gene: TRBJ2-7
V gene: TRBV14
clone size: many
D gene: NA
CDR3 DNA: TGTGCCAGCAGCCAAAAAAAGGGACCTCGCGAGCAGTACTTC
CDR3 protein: CASSQKKGPREQYF

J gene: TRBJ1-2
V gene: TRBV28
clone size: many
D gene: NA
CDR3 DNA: TGTGCCAGCAGTAACCCGGGACCCAAATATGGCTACACCTTC
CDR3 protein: CASSNPGPKYGYTF

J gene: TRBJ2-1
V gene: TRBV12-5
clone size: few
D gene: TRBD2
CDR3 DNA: TGTGCTAGTGGTTTGGTTGGGACTAGCGGTTACAATGAGCAGTTCTTC
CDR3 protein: CASGLVGTSGYNEQFF

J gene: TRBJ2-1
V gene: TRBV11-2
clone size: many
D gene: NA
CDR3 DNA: TGTGCCAGCAGCCCACCCGGGGGCGCCAACAATGAGCAGTTCTTC
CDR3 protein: CASSPPGGANNEQFF

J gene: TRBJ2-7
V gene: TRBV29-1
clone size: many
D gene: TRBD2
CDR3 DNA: TGCAGCGTTGTTGCGGGAGGACACTACGAGCAGTACTTC
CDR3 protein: CSVVAGGHYEQYF

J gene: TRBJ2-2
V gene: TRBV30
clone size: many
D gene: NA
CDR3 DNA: TGTGCCTTAGAAGTCGGGGAGCTGTTTTTT
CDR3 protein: CALEVGELFF

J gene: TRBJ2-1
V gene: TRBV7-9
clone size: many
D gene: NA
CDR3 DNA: TGTGCCAGCAGCTCTTTATTTTCCTTGAGTAACAATGAGCAGTTCTTC
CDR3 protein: CASSSLFSLSNNEQFF

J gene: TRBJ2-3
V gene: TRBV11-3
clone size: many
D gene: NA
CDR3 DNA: TGTGCCAGCAGCCCAGAGTCGGAGGGCGGGACAGATACGCAGTATTTT
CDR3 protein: CASSPESEGGTDTQYF

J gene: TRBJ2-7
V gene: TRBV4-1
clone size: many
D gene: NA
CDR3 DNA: TGCGCCAGCAGCCAAGGTATTAGCGGCACCTACGAGCAGTACTTC
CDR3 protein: CASSQGISGTYEQYF

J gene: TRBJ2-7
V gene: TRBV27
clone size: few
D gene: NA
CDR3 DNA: TGTGCCAGCAGTTCTCTAACCCCCATACAAGGGAGCGAGCAGTACTTC
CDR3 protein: CASSSLTPIQGSEQYF

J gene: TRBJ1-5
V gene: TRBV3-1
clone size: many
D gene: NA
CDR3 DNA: TGTGCCAGCAGCCAAATGGGACCGGAGGGGGATCAGCCCCAGCATTTT
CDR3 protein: CASSQMGPEGDQPQHF